This passage covers 17 T cell receptor beta chains from one sample sequenced in a study of blood T cell repertoires in COVID-19. Profiled with immunoSEQ multiplex PCR; TCRdb holds only in-frame clones, not every one. The table has about 68,000 clones, 80% to 90% seen once. Sequencing was carried out using peripheral blood. The receptors originated from a human donor in a cohort sampled during active COVID-19.

V is TRBV5-6 and J is TRBJ2-3; TRBD2 matches at 7 bases. The trim removed 2 bases at V and 4 bases at J, leaving 7 bases unmatched. The CDR3 has 15 residues. CDR1 and CDR2 from the germline V gene are SGHDT and YYEEEE. CDR3 sequence reads: CASSFPTSFPDTQYF. The DNA for the CDR3 is TGTGCCAGCAGCTTCCCGACTAGCTTTCCAGATACGCAGTATTTT.

This clone appeared once. The chain uses TRBV6-5 and TRBJ2-4; weak D call: TRBD2 (5 bases). Trimming removed 4 bases at V and 9 bases at J, with 13 bases between. CDR3 size: 13 residues. The germline CDR1 and CDR2 sequences are MNHEY and SVGAGI. The CDR3 sequence: CASSSPGSRIQYF. As DNA, the CDR3 is TGTGCCAGCAGTTCGCCGGGGTCGCGCATTCAGTACTTC.

The CDR3 sequence is CATSDLGGLNSGELFF. As DNA, the CDR3 is TGTGCCACCAGTGATTTGGGGGGACTAAATTCCGGGGAGCTGTTTTTT. V and J are TRBV24-1 and TRBJ2-2, with 7 bases that match TRBD2. The CDR3 loop spans 16 amino acids. Germline CDR1 KGHDR, CDR2 SFDVKD. V lost 0 bases to trimming and J lost 6 bases; unmatched junction nucleotides: 6.

This clone was seen only a few times. The CDR3 bases are TGTGCCAGCAGCGGAGGGATCGGGGAGCTGTTTTTT. Translated, it gives CASSGGIGELFF. The chain combines TRBV5-4 with TRBJ2-2; the D gene is possibly TRBD2 (6 bases). From germline, CDR1 is SGHNT and CDR2 YYREEE (reference sequence). V was clipped by 4 bases and J by 7 bases, with 8 bases between them. The CDR3 consists of 12 residues.

The chain has TRBV28 and TRBJ1-6, with unresolved D. Between the trimmed V and J ends, which lost 4 bases and 15 bases, there was a span of 13 bases. Germline CDR1 and CDR2: MDHEN and SYDVKM. CDR3 length: 12 amino acids. CDR3 in DNA: TGTGCCAGCAGTTCTCTCCTCAGACTCCTCCACTTT. Its translation: CASSSLLRLLHF.

The rearrangement uses TRBV9 and TRBJ2-1; 11 bases align to TRBD2. The CDR3 has 17 residues. CDR1 is SGDLS, CDR2 YYNGEE, per germline. V trimming: 0 bases; J trimming: 5 bases; junction bases outside the gene matches: 7. Here the CDR3 DNA reads TGTGCCAGCAGCGTAGCTACGGGACTAGCGGTGAACAATGAGCAGTTCTTC. Its translation is CASSVATGLAVNNEQFF. Using reference TRBV9 and TRBJ2-1 for the parts outside the CDR3, the full variable domain is DSGVTQTPKHLITATGQRVTLRCSPRSGDLSVYWYQQSLDQGLQFLIQYYNGEERAKGNILERFSAQQFPDLHSELNLSSLELGDSALYFCASSVATGLAVNNEQFFGPGTRLTVL.

The rearrangement links TRBV24-1 to TRBJ2-7; 9 bases match TRBD2. The length of the CDR3 is 15 residues. Looked up from germline, CDR1 is KGHDR and CDR2 is SFDVKD. Trimming at V came to 4 bases and at J to 2 bases, leaving 5 bases not matched to a gene. The CDR3 region has the DNA TGTGCCACCAGTGACACTAGCGGGTCTCCCTACGAGCAGTACTTC. Protein: CATSDTSGSPYEQYF.

This chain uses TRBV7-9 with TRBJ1-1; weak D call: TRBD1 (6 bases). V lost 5 bases, J lost 6 bases, and 7 bases lay in between. Germline V lookup: CDR1 SEHNR, CDR2 FQNEAQ (reference sequence). The CDR3 loop spans 11 amino acids. The CDR3, as DNA: TGTGCCAGCAGCCGGACAGCTGAAGCTTTCTTT. Amino acid sequence: CASSRTAEAFF.

V is TRBV9 and J is TRBJ2-5; 8 nucleotides align to TRBD2. The junction had 11 bases not matched to a gene; V was cut back by 4 bases and J by 0 bases. This CDR3 region has 17 residues. CDR1 is SGDLS, CDR2 YYNGEE, per germline. CDR3 sequence: CASSLAFGGGNQETQYF. The CDR3 DNA reads as TGTGCCAGCAGCCTCGCCTTTGGCGGGGGGAACCAAGAGACCCAGTACTTC.

The V call is TRBV20-1, the J call TRBJ2-7; D gene uncertain. V was cut by 6 bases and J by 6 bases, with 9 bases left in between. Germline assignment: CDR1 DFQATT and CDR2 SNEGSKA (reference sequence). This CDR3 has 10 amino acids. In DNA form, the CDR3 reads TGCAGTGCGAGAATAGTCGAGCAGTACTTC. It encodes CSARIVEQYF.

The chain is built from TRBV11-2 and TRBJ2-7, with TRBD2 as a possible D gene (5 bases). The CDR3 is 14 amino acids. Germline V lookup: CDR1 SGHAT, CDR2 FQNNGV. The V end was cut by 5 bases, the J end by 4 bases, with 15 bases between. CDR3 in amino acids: CASSQNQGLYEQYF. CDR3 sequence (DNA): TGTGCCAGCAGCCAAAATCAAGGACTGTACGAGCAGTACTTC. Drawing the rest from reference TRBV11-2 and TRBJ2-7, the complete variable domain is EAGVAQSPRYKIIEKRQSVAFWCNPISGHATLYWYQQILGQGPKLLIQFQNNGVVDDSQLPKDRFSAERLKGVDSTLKIQPAKLEDSAVYLCASSQNQGLYEQYFGPGTRLTVT.

The chain couples TRBV9 to TRBJ2-1; a weak D match, TRBD2 (6 bases). The length of the CDR3 is 15 residues. Germline V CDR1 and CDR2: SGDLS, YYNGEE. Deletions cut 0 bases from V and 2 bases from J, with 9 bases between. CDR3 loop: CASSVAGETYNEQFF. CDR3 in DNA: TGTGCCAGCAGCGTAGCGGGGGAGACCTACAATGAGCAGTTCTTC.

V is TRBV5-5 and J is TRBJ1-5, with TRBD1 as a possible D gene (5 bases). CDR3 length: 14 residues. Germline V CDR1 and CDR2: SGHKS, YYEKEE (reference sequence). The germline V and J ends were trimmed by 0 bases and 8 bases, with 12 bases remaining between them. CDR3 sequence: CASSLGPGGKPQHF. CDR3 in DNA: TGTGCCAGCAGCTTGGGGCCGGGGGGGAAGCCCCAGCATTTT.

This chain connects TRBV6-5 to TRBJ1-1, with 8 bases lining up with TRBD1. The V and J ends lost 6 bases and 0 bases, in that order; junction bases with no gene match: 6. The CDR3 spans 15 residues. The germline CDR1 and CDR2 sequences are MNHEY and SVGAGI. The CDR3 here is CASRLRGQVNTEAFF. The CDR3 DNA is TGTGCCAGCAGACTCAGGGGGCAAGTGAACACTGAAGCTTTCTTT.

The V call is TRBV6-6, the J call TRBJ2-4, with TRBD1 identical over 8 bases. From germline, CDR1 is MNHNY and CDR2 SVGAGI (reference sequence). Trimming took 4 bases from V and 1 from J; bases not matched to a gene: 6. The CDR3 runs 16 residues. CDR3 nucleotides: TGTGCCAGCAGTTCCGGACAGGGAAGGGCCAAAAACATTCAGTACTTC. Translating gives CASSSGQGRAKNIQYF.

Comments on this clone: One junction end does not reproduce the germline sequence, and a read error may be involved. This chain connects TRBV7-3 to TRBJ2-7; D possibly corresponds to TRBD2 (6 bases). CDR1 is SGHTA and CDR2 is FQGTGA in the germline V gene. This CDR3 is built from 15 residues. CDR3 protein: CASSLTLTSSHEQYF. The CDR3 DNA follows: TGTGCCAGCAGCTTAACCCTAACTAGCTCCCACGAGCAGTACTTC.

J is TRBJ1-3 and V is TRBV6-6, with D uncertain. The CDR3 runs 12 residues. V lost 6 bases, J lost 4 bases, and 7 bases lay in between. Germline V CDR1 and CDR2: MNHNY, SVGAGI (reference sequence). The chain's CDR3 is CASSLAGNTIYF. CDR3 nucleotide sequence: TGTGCCAGCAGCTTAGCGGGAAACACCATATATTTT.